This entry describes one TCR beta chain. Its target is not known. This record belongs to a study of T-cell memory formation after mild COVID-19. TCRdb itself ran the 5' RACE reads through MiXCR, one entry per CDR3 protein. The sample lists hundreds of thousands of distinct CDR3 sequences; about 15% were seen once. General study findings and limits: In second-wave clones peaking day 37, SARS-CoV-2 specificity remained unconfirmed.

The ends were cut back, 1 base at V and 4 bases at J, with 1 base in the middle. In germline, CDR1 is SGHVS, CDR2 FQNEAQ. This CDR3 is built from 12 residues. The sequencing input was PBMCs or a T cell subset sorted from them (not recorded which). This sequence was found in a man younger than 35 who had mild COVID-19 (a few samples of this study predate the infection). Cell type and time point are not known. V and J are TRBV7-8 and TRBJ1-4; no reliable D call. The CDR3 DNA follows: TGTGCCAGCAGCTTAGATAATGAAAAACTGTTTTTT. Translation: CASSLDNEKLFF. The entire variable domain, with the rest obtained from reference TRBV7-8 and TRBJ1-4, is as follows: GAGVSQSPRYKVAKRGQDVALRCDPISGHVSLFWYQQALGQGPEFLTYFQNEAQLDKSGLPSDRFFAERPEGSVSTLKIQRTQQEDSAVYLCASSLDNEKLFFGSGTQLSVL.